This T cell receptor beta chain was retrieved from a study of blood T cells in healthy people across ages. Germline CDR1 is LGHNA and CDR2 is YNFKEQ. V shed 0 bases, J shed 7 bases, and the junction held 7 bases outside the gene matches. CDR3 length: 17 amino acids. This clonotype occurred a few times. A sample-barcoded 5' primer and a J-beta primer mix were used in a second PCR of roughly 7 to 11 cycles. TCRdb re-analysed the 5' RACE reads in MiXCR, keeping a single row per CDR3 protein. The table lists about 500,000 distinct CDR3 sequences, around 24% of them singletons. A further study also used this sample, focusing on T cells of mothers and their children.

The source material was blood. This sequence originates from a boy between 10 and 17 years old in good health. The chain combines TRBV4-2 with TRBJ2-1; 12 positions agree with TRBD2. The CDR3 sequence is CASSQETGLAGINEQFF. The CDR3, as DNA: TGTGCCAGCAGCCAAGAGACCGGACTAGCGGGAATTAATGAGCAGTTCTTC.